A single sample is the source of the 3 T cell receptor beta chains below, sequenced in a study of blood T cell repertoires in COVID-19 (dated by TCRdb to 2020 to 2022). Receptors were amplified or captured by the immunoSEQ multiplex PCR assay. The table was pulled from immuneACCESS by TCRdb, which kept in-frame rearrangements only. Such tables lose some clones; where checked, under half of the loss comes from unresolved V genes, and the rest has no known cause. The sample records some 80,000 clones, about four fifths of which are singletons. The ten largest make up approximately 8.8% of the sample. Source material: peripheral blood. These receptors all stem from a human donor in a cohort sampled during active COVID-19.

The V and J genes are TRBV6-1 and TRBJ2-7; the D gene is possibly TRBD2 (7 bases). Deletions cut 1 base from V and 0 bases from J, with 13 bases between. This CDR3 has 16 amino acids. CDR1 and CDR2 (germline): MNHNS, SASEGT. Here the CDR3 reads CASSEERGGNSYEQYF. CDR3 DNA: TGTGCCAGCAGTGAAGAAAGGGGGGGTAACTCCTACGAGCAGTACTTC.

The rearrangement uses TRBV5-6 and TRBJ2-7; D is uncertain. Between the trimmed V and J ends, which lost 4 bases and 7 bases, there was a span of 15 bases. The germline gives CDR1 SGHDT, CDR2 YYEEEE. The CDR3 is made up of 13 amino acids. The CDR3 here is CASSLNFAWEQYF. The DNA for the CDR3 is TGTGCCAGCAGCCTGAACTTTGCCTGGGAGCAGTACTTC.

The count of this clone is one. The chain links TRBV6-5 to TRBJ2-5; TRBD2 matches at 7 bases. Germline values: CDR1 MNHEY, CDR2 SVGAGI. The CDR3 is made up of 14 amino acids. Unmatched junction bases numbered 9, after V lost 7 bases and J lost 4 bases. The CDR3: CASIVGGSGETQYF. DNA of the CDR3: TGTGCCAGCATTGTGGGCGGGAGCGGAGAGACCCAGTACTTC.